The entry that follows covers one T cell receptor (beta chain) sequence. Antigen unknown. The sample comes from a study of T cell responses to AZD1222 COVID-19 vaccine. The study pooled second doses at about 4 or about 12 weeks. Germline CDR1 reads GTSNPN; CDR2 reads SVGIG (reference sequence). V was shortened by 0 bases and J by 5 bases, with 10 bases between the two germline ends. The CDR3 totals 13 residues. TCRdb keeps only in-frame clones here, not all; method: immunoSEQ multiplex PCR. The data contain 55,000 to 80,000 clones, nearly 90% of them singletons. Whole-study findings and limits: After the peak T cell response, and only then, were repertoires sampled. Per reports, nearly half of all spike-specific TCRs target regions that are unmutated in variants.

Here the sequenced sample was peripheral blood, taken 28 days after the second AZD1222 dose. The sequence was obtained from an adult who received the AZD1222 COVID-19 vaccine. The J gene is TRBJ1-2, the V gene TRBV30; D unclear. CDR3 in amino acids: CAWSVAAVYGYTF. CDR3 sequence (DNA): TGTGCCTGGAGTGTGGCAGCGGTATATGGCTACACCTTC.